This TCR beta chain was identified in a study of T cells in women clearing cervical HPV infection. In the study overall: Control women cleared a single incident HPV16 infection within 12 months. Case blood drawn at lesion detection; control blood after infection cleared.

Study-level points and caveats: A classifier using richness and V gene abundances reached an AUC of more than 0.75.

Notes on this clone: The antigen remains undetermined. The read halts 3 residues ahead of the CDR3 end, with the missing end drawn from the germline J gene.

The assay was immunoSEQ multiplex PCR, and TCRdb's table has in-frame clones only and misses some. The sample has approximately 41,000 clones, and its top ten clones hold 7.6%. The J segment lost 1 base and the V segment lost 5 bases, leaving 4 bases of the junction unmatched. This CDR3 is built from 14 residues. V is TRBV12-3 or TRBV12-4 and J is TRBJ1-1; TRBD1 agrees at 7 bases. Sequencing was performed on blood buffy coat. The sequence came from a woman between 18 and 70 years old with a cervical HPV16 infection that either progressed to CIN3+ or cleared (not recorded which). CDR3 sequence: CASSPRQGNTEAFF. Incomplete CDR3 DNA: TGTGCCAGCAGTCCCCGACAGGGGAACACTGAA.